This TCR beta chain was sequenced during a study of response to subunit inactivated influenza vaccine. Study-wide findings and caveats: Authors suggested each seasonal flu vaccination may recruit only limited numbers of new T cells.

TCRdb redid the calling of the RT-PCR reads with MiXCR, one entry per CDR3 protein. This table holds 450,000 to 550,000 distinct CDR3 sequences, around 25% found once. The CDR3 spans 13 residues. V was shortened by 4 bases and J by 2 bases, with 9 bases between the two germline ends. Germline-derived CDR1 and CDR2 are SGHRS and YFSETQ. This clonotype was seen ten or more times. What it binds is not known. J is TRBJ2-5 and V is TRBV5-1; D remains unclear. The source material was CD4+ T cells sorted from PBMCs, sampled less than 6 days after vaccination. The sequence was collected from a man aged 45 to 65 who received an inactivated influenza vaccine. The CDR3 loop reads CASSVKSQETQYF. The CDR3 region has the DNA TGCGCCAGCAGCGTTAAATCGCAAGAGACCCAGTACTTC.